The 5 T cell receptor beta chains presented below share a single source sample, sequenced in a study of OX40 agonist ivuxolimab in advanced cancers. Assay: immunoSEQ multiplex PCR; the TCRdb copy retains only in-frame clones and omits some. The table has roughly 75,000 clones, about 86% seen once. Sequencing used CD4+ or CD8+ T cells sorted from blood, obtained in a trial of the OX40 agonist ivuxolimab. The origin of the receptors is an adult with an advanced solid tumor such as melanoma, head and neck, liver or kidney cancer.

V gene TRBV2 combines with J gene TRBJ2-7, with 10 bases fitting TRBD1. V dropped 6 bases and J dropped 3; count of bases not matched to a gene: 5. The germline gives CDR1 SNHLY, CDR2 FYNNEI. CDR3 length: 14 amino acids. The CDR3 DNA reads TGTGCCAGCAGGCCGGGGACAGGGGACTACGAGCAGTACTTC. Its protein is CASRPGTGDYEQYF.

J is TRBJ1-1 and V is TRBV7-9; 9 bases map to TRBD1. This CDR3 is built from 15 residues. Germline V CDR1 and CDR2: SEHNR, FQNEAQ (reference sequence). V shed 7 bases and J 5 bases; nucleotides not matched to a gene: 11. The CDR3 here is CASINRGQGRTEAFF. In DNA form, the CDR3 reads TGTGCCAGCATCAACAGGGGGCAAGGGAGGACTGAAGCTTTCTTT.

The chain joins TRBV5-1 to TRBJ2-2; no reliable D call. Trimming shortened V by 0 bases and J by 7 bases, and 4 bases separated the two germline ends. This CDR3 is built from 12 residues. Germline CDR1 and CDR2: SGHRS and YFSETQ. The CDR3, as DNA: TGCGCCAGCAGCTTGGCCGGCGGGGAGCTGTTTTTT. Translated: CASSLAGGELFF. Full variable domain (outside the CDR3, taken from reference TRBV5-1 and TRBJ2-2): KAGVTQTPRYLIKTRGQQVTLSCSPISGHRSVSWYQQTPGQGLQFLFEYFSETQRNKGNFPGRFSGRQFSNSRSEMNVSTLELGDSALYLCASSLAGGELFFGEGSRLTVL.

V usage is TRBV11-2 and J usage is TRBJ2-7; D unclear. This CDR3 contains 11 residues. CDR1 and CDR2 (germline): SGHAT, FQNNGV. V lost 5 bases, J lost 2 bases, and 4 bases lay in between. The CDR3 is CASSPAYEQYF. The CDR3 nucleotides read TGTGCCAGCAGCCCCGCCTACGAGCAGTACTTC.

As DNA, the CDR3 is TGTGCCAGCAGTTACTCGATCCAGGGGGCTTCACCCCTCCACTTT. This encodes CASSYSIQGASPLHF. The chain couples TRBV6-5 to TRBJ1-6, with TRBD1 matching 8 bases. The CDR3 runs 15 residues. The V segment lost 0 bases and the J segment 9 bases; nucleotides outside the gene matches: 4. Germline V gene lookup returns CDR1 MNHEY and CDR2 SVGAGI.